This TCR beta chain was captured by sequencing in a study of OX40 agonist ivuxolimab in advanced cancers. About the research overall: The study gave patients intravenous ivuxolimab at 0.01 to 10 mg/kg every 2 weeks.

Clones were sequenced by immunoSEQ multiplex PCR, and TCRdb holds only the in-frame ones, with some missing. The sample has more than 80,000 clones; roughly nine tenths are singletons. Drawing of blood for sampling happened at baseline, at cycle 4 day 1, and at cycle 7 day 1. V was clipped by 3 bases and J by 5 bases, with 10 bases between them. Per the germline V gene, CDR1 is MDHEN and CDR2 is SYDVKM. This CDR3 has 14 amino acids. The clonotype comes from an adult with an advanced solid tumor such as melanoma, head and neck, liver or kidney cancer. Here the sequenced sample was CD4+ or CD8+ T cells sorted from blood, taken in a trial of the OX40 agonist ivuxolimab. The chain has TRBV28 and TRBJ1-4; no firm D call. CDR3 sequence (DNA): TGTGCCAGCAGTTTGGGAAATGAGAATGAAAAACTGTTTTTT. Encoded protein: CASSLGNENEKLFF.